The rows below give T cell receptor beta chains drawn from one sample of a study of cytomegalovirus exposure and HLA in healthy donors. This table comes from immunoSEQ multiplex PCR, and its TCRdb copy is limited to in-frame clones, with some not included. The profile shows around 120,000 clones, 79% of them singletons. Sequenced: PBMCs. The receptors derive from a man aged 25-45 years in good health and CMV-seropositive. CDR3s include the opening cysteine and the closing phenylalanine or tryptophan.

j_call v_call cdr3_aa
TRBJ1-2 TRBV7-3 CASSSGSGERGYTF
TRBJ2-7 TRBV19 CASSTLDRGTYEQYF
TRBJ2-7 TRBV11-2 CASSSYRGQAYEQYF
TRBJ2-2 TRBV4-1 CASSQGFRDRVNTGELFF
TRBJ2-3 TRBV19 CASNPGASTDTQYF
TRBJ2-3 TRBV9 CASNPGLAGKRGTDTQYF
TRBJ2-3 TRBV4-3 CASSQLAGGPGDTQYF
TRBJ1-6 TRBV5-1 CASSEQGAFSNSPLHF
TRBJ2-5 TRBV6-5 CASSYSNLAGAVAQYF
TRBJ2-1 TRBV30 CARGRDFQHNEQFF
TRBJ1-2 TRBV4-1 CASSQDRFYGYTF
TRBJ1-2 TRBV15 CATSPGQEYGYTF
TRBJ2-1 TRBV4-1 CASSQANSLAHNEQFF
TRBJ2-7 TRBV6-1 CASSEKARAYEQYF
TRBJ1-5 TRBV13 CASSFLGAPQHF
TRBJ2-6 TRBV5-1 CASSLLAGNSGANVLTF
TRBJ1-3 TRBV23-1 CASSQLPNETGNTIYF
TRBJ2-2 TRBV6-6 CASSYTGTGHLFF
TRBJ2-4 TRBV7-7 CASSPPDLAGALGKNIQYF
TRBJ1-2 TRBV29-1 CSVESPGGYYGYTF
TRBJ2-1 TRBV4-3 CASSRLTSPYNEQFF
TRBJ1-1 TRBV18 CASSPTQGVNTEAFF
TRBJ2-7 TRBV7-2 CASSHRDYHLEQYF
TRBJ2-5 TRBV19 CASRTTGGQETQYF
TRBJ2-1 TRBV4-1 CASSQGIRTTVYNEQFF
TRBJ2-1 TRBV4-1 CASSQPGFRRGNEQFF
TRBJ2-1 TRBV7-3 CASSSLAGGRNEQFF
TRBJ1-2 TRBV13 CASSQGTPTIYGYTF
TRBJ2-3 TRBV11-2 CASSLGEESTDTQYF
TRBJ2-1 TRBV4-1 CASSTARSEGNNEQFF
TRBJ2-7 TRBV6-1 CASGGQASYEQYF
TRBJ1-1 TRBV11-3 CASSPPGQGREGAFF
TRBJ2-7 TRBV7-9 CASSYGTDHYEQYF
TRBJ2-2 TRBV4-2 CASSQDVGGPGVNGELFF
TRBJ1-3 TRBV11-3 CASSFPKDRSSGNTIYF
TRBJ2-1 TRBV30 CAWSVGAGGYNEQFF
TRBJ1-2 TRBV4-3 CASSHHSGDQRNGYTF
TRBJ1-2 TRBV5-5 CASSPDRTYGYTF
TRBJ2-1 TRBV6-1 CASSVYRTSYNEQFF
TRBJ2-3 TRBV10-3 CAISEPRDKDTDTQYF
TRBJ1-1 TRBV6-5 CASSYARMRSGSYINF
TRBJ2-2 TRBV28 CASSLWGQGENTGELFF
TRBJ2-7 TRBV4-1 CASSQDTQGGYEQYF
TRBJ1-3 TRBV19 CAAGVLSGNTIYF
TRBJ2-3 TRBV11-3 CASSQTRTRNTQYF
TRBJ2-7 TRBV9 CASSVGLAGPSYEQYF
TRBJ2-3 TRBV18 CASSPYGGWSTDTQYF
TRBJ2-1 TRBV11-3 CASSEAGGPFNEQFF
TRBJ2-3 TRBV5-1 CASSLVASGVGDTQYF
TRBJ2-7 TRBV7-8 CASSFDLAGGPYEQYF
TRBJ2-1 TRBV11-3 CASSSGEGGHEQFF